This T cell receptor (beta chain) was sequenced during a study of T cell responses to AZD1222 COVID-19 vaccine (dated by TCRdb to about 2021). A note on the overall study: A total of 233 trial participants underwent TCR sequencing, of whom roughly 210 had received two doses of AZD1222 and some 26 had received two doses of the MenACWY control vaccine. Enrollment into the trials was organized by age into subgroups of 18-55, 56-69 and 70-plus years, and those subgroups contained roughly 150, 30 and 60 TCR-sequenced participants, respectively. Overall study outcomes, separate from this receptor: Because no day 14 peak-response samples were available, repertoires were characterized only after the peak T cell response. Participants were mostly white British, with more females than males. The authors suggested clonal diversity may have been underestimated. Spike-specific TCR breadth and depth rose significantly after two AZD1222 doses compared with day 0 and with MenACWY recipients. In the small 56-69-year group, the increase in depth fell short of significance, most likely because of low power. The vaccine-associated CD4 TCRs covered the entire spike protein, and the dominant responses fell in regions 160-218 and 743-854. Conclusions about previously exposed vaccinees are limited because only a handful of AZD1222 recipients were SARS-CoV-2 seropositive at baseline. Reportedly, close to half of the unique spike-specific TCRs recognized epitopes lying outside the regions that are mutated in the B.1.351 and B.1.1.7 variants.

The time point label of this sample denotes: about 28 days (+/-7) after the second vaccine dose. AZD1222 recipients with second doses at about 4 weeks or about 12 weeks were pooled, because spike-specific TCR depth and breadth did not differ between schedules. Vaccinee samples came from UK trials COV001 and COV002, including a single-blind randomized controlled phase 2/3 trial of AZD1222 (ChAdOx1 nCoV-19) in healthy adults. For TCRbeta chain sequencing, PBMC samples from trial participants were taken at day 0 and at day 28 after the second dose. A word on this clone: Its antigen target is currently unknown. Per-nucleotide qualities are absent, and no much larger clonotype sits a single base away.

The CDR3 regions of human TCRbeta chains were analyzed by immunosequencing. Turning to the authors' computational methods: Repertoire TCRs were checked for matches against a reference library of SARS-CoV-2-specific TCRs that had been generated using the MIRA antigen-specificity platform. Breadth was defined as the fraction of unique TCRs that were SARS-CoV-2-associated, and depth was defined as the fraction of total T cells that were SARS-CoV-2-associated. Each spike-specific TCR was assigned to its reactive spike region and to a CD4 or CD8 class using the MIRA data. Log10-transformed breadth and depth values were compared by one-way ANOVA with Sidak's multiple comparisons tests. TCRdb holds this immuneACCESS table with in-frame rearrangements only. Some clones are missing; in checked studies, unresolved V genes explain under half, and the rest has no known cause. From that table come the V and J calls and clone size; the DNA was used to work out D and trimming. The sample table records tens of thousands of clones; around 88% of these occur just once. The ten largest clones take up 11% of the sample.

Sequenced material: peripheral blood, taken 28 days after the second AZD1222 dose. The receptor's source is an adult who received the AZD1222 COVID-19 vaccine.

The DNA reads as follows: TGCGCCAGCAGCTTTCAGGGGAAGGGGACTGAAGCTTTCTTT. Protein translation: CASSFQGKGTEAFF. The chain joins TRBV5-1 to TRBJ1-1, with TRBD1 perhaps the D gene, on 6 matching bases. The germline V gene supplies CDR1 SGHRS and CDR2 YFSETQ. The junction carries 13 bases between V and J, which are trimmed by 2 bases and 5 bases respectively. The CDR3 runs 14 residues from the cysteine to the phenylalanine. The kept DNA is CDR3 alone, 42 bases in frame from the first base.